The clone carrying this TCR beta chain was observed at least ten times. These data belong to a study of regulatory T cells in long-lasting Graves disease. Time point specified: newly diagnosed GD, antithyroid drugs for less than 3 months. The TCR library was made from RNA extracted from PBMCs. J gave up 9 bases and V 6 bases, and 5 bases lay outside the gene matches. CDR1 is MNHEY, CDR2 SMNVEV, per germline (reference sequence). This CDR3 spans 14 amino acids. For TCR beta, libraries came from iRepertoire HTBI primers and Arm-PCR of CDR3 regions. Per the study methods: Across samples, around 60 TRBV and some 15 TRBJ segments were found. TCRdb reprocessed the multiplex PCR reads with MiXCR, giving one entry per CDR3 protein. The V and J calls and clone size come from TCRdb's table, not from the authors' own analysis. The repertoire has about 400,000 distinct CDR3 sequences, about 15% of them found once; the top ten carry roughly 7.7%.

These same records also appear under a second study, on T cells in Graves' hyperthyroidism and ophthalmopathy. That investigation notes: Carried out on the TCR CDR3, a first-round RT-PCR used the HTBI primer set. Researchers report that a 13 V-J model separated ophthalmopathy from stable hyperthyroidism. With a median lead of about 6.9 months before onset, the model predicted ophthalmopathy.

The receptor was derived from a woman between 35 and 50 years old with Graves disease. The chain couples TRBV27 to TRBJ2-1; 13 bases line up with TRBD2. This material consisted of peripheral blood mononuclear cells (PBMCs), taken at new diagnosis, from a patient treated with antithyroid drugs. The DNA for the CDR3 is TGTGCCAGCAGCCTGACTAGCGGGAGGAGTGAGCAGTTCTTC. Translating gives CASSLTSGRSEQFF.